This T cell receptor (beta chain) emerged from a study of cytomegalovirus exposure and HLA in healthy donors. Germline V gene lookup returns CDR1 SGHDN and CDR2 FVKESK. The V end lost 6 bases, the J end lost 1 base, and 21 bases lay between the germline ends. The CDR3 is 17 amino acids. The PCR had 60 Vbeta and 13 Jbeta primers. Clones were sequenced by immunoSEQ multiplex PCR, and TCRdb holds only the in-frame ones, with some missing. The table records under 200,000 clones, around three quarters of them present only once. Specimen: PBMCs. The chain has TRBV14 and TRBJ1-1, with D tentatively TRBD1 (6 bases). The sequence came from a man aged 40-50 years in good health and CMV-seronegative. The CDR3 DNA reads TGTGCCAGCAGACCGCGTACTCCCGGACAGCGGAACACTGAAGCTTTCTTT. Its translation is CASRPRTPGQRNTEAFF.